The clone carrying this TCR beta chain was recorded at least ten times. The antigen remains unidentified. Without the conserved terminal phenylalanine or tryptophan, this CDR3 likely stems from a read error. The limits of the CDR3 on the DNA are not certain, so only TCRdb's listed CDR3 is given. Amplified TCR beta CDR3 regions were obtained using RNA transcripts as template. HTBI-primed RT-PCR formed the first round, and a multiplex PCR formed the second. MiXCR was run by TCRdb on the multiplex PCR reads, yielding one entry per CDR3 protein. The repertoire holds about 660,000 distinct CDR3 sequences, with roughly two fifths as singletons. The CDR3 comprises 11 residues, both ends counted. Looked up from germline, CDR1 is SNHLY and CDR2 is FYNNEI. This specimen belongs to a study of Graves' ophthalmopathy and Graves' hyperthyroidism. Study-level background: Prior to any treatment, peripheral blood was collected at the time of initial diagnosis.

Study-wide findings and caveats: Most thyroid-expanded clonotypes exceeding 0.001 frequency were also found in blood.

Moderate-to-severe activity, CAS at least 3, NOSPECS at least 4 and duration under 3 months characterized donors with ophthalmopathy. Uncontrolled infections, pregnancy, lactation or other autoimmune diseases led to patient exclusion. The sequenced sample was peripheral blood. This clonotype originated in an adult man with Graves' ophthalmopathy. V is TRBV2 and J is TRBJ2-5; the D call TRBD1 from the table was never checked on the DNA. The chain's CDR3 is CASSATGTPRV.